These 29 T cell receptor beta chains were all obtained from the same sample, sequenced in a study of blood T cells in healthy people across ages. With a J-beta primer mix and a sample-barcoded 5' primer, a second PCR ran roughly 7 to 11 cycles. A single record per CDR3 protein comes from TCRdb applying MiXCR to the 5' RACE reads. The table lists some 900,000 distinct CDR3 sequences, about 44% of them singletons. Sequencing was performed on blood. The receptors come from a man aged 30 to 39 in good health.

This clonotype was counted a single time. The rearrangement uses TRBV27 and TRBJ2-3; 7 nucleotides agree with TRBD1. Per the germline V gene, CDR1 is MNHEY and CDR2 is SMNVEV (reference sequence). V gave up 5 bases and J gave up 3 bases; unmatched junction bases: 8. The CDR3 covers 15 residues. The DNA for the CDR3 is TGTGCCAGCAGTACCCCGACAGGGTTGACAGATACGCAGTATTTT. Its protein is CASSTPTGLTDTQYF.

The genes are TRBV6-2 or TRBV6-3 and TRBJ1-1; possibly TRBD1 for D (6 bases). V lost 7 bases, J lost 5 bases, and 17 bases lay in between. CDR1 MNHEY and CDR2 SVGEGT come from the germline V gene. The CDR3 spans 14 residues. The CDR3 nucleotides read TGTGCCAGCACCCTATGGGGGGGCGGAACTGAAGCTTTCTTT. Residues: CASTLWGGGTEAFF.

The rearrangement joins TRBV7-2 to TRBJ2-3; 16 nucleotides match TRBD2. With 5 bases clipped from V and 5 bases from J, the junction kept 7 bases outside the gene matches. The CDR3 length is 17 residues. The V gene's germline CDR1 is SGHTA and CDR2 FQGNSA. CDR3: CASSVGTSGGAIDTQYF. CDR3 nucleotides: TGTGCCAGCAGCGTCGGGACTAGCGGGGGGGCCATAGATACGCAGTATTTT.

The gene calls are TRBV27 and TRBJ2-3; TRBD2 agrees at 7 bases. J lost 4 bases, V lost 6 bases, and 16 bases had no gene match. This CDR3 has 17 amino acids. CDR1 and CDR2 from the germline V gene are MNHEY and SMNVEV (reference sequence). CDR3: CASRGAGHRVIADTQYF. In nucleotides, the CDR3 is TGTGCCAGCAGAGGAGCGGGGCACCGGGTTATAGCAGATACGCAGTATTTT.

The chain joins TRBV28 to TRBJ1-2; TRBD1 aligns across 8 bases. Germline loops: CDR1 MDHEN, CDR2 SYDVKM. V gave up 6 bases and J gave up 0 bases; unmatched junction bases: 9. This CDR3 has 16 residues. The CDR3 nucleotides read TGTGCCAGCAGCTCCGGGACAGGCCTTCCTAACTATGGCTACACCTTC. Translated, it gives CASSSGTGLPNYGYTF.

This clonotype appeared once. V gene TRBV3-1 combines with J gene TRBJ2-1, with 10 bases fitting TRBD2. Germline CDR1 and CDR2: LGHDT and YNNKEL (reference sequence). This CDR3 comprises 20 residues. With 4 bases clipped from V and 0 bases from J, the junction kept 15 bases outside the gene matches. CDR3 DNA: TGTGCCAGCAGCCCTTGGTCTAGCGGGGGCCGGTCTAGCTCCTACAATGAGCAGTTCTTC. Translation gives CASSPWSSGGRSSSYNEQFF.

V usage is TRBV10-3 and J usage is TRBJ2-5, with 7 bases aligning to TRBD2. Germline CDR1 ENHRY, CDR2 SYGVKD. The CDR3 has 15 residues. J gave up 4 bases and V 6 bases, and 11 bases lay outside the gene matches. CDR3 in DNA: TGTGCCATCAGACCGGGACGAGCGGGGACAGAGACCCAGTACTTC. Amino acids: CAIRPGRAGTETQYF.

The genes are TRBV7-2 and TRBJ1-1; D is perhaps TRBD1 (5 bases). CDR1 is SGHTA and CDR2 is FQGNSA in the germline V gene. The CDR3 length is 14 residues. Trimming shortened V by 6 bases and J by 5 bases, and 16 bases separated the two germline ends. CDR3 DNA sequence: TGTGCCAGCAGTAGTACAGTGGGGGGAACTGAAGCTTTCTTT. It specifies CASSSTVGGTEAFF.

V is TRBV28 and J is TRBJ1-2, with TRBD1 identical over 9 bases. The CDR3 extends over 17 amino acids. The V gene end was trimmed by 6 bases and the J gene end by 6 bases; junction bases not matched to a gene: 17. Germline-derived CDR1 and CDR2 are MDHEN and SYDVKM. As DNA, the CDR3 is TGTGCCAGCAGCCCTCTTCCTGGACAGGGGCTTTTGAATGGCTACACCTTC. The encoded protein is CASSPLPGQGLLNGYTF.

The V and J genes are TRBV20-1 and TRBJ2-3; the D gene is possibly TRBD2 (6 bases). The CDR3 covers 13 residues. Trimming cost V 2 bases and J 5 bases, with 11 bases left between them. CDR1 is DFQATT, CDR2 SNEGSKA, per germline (reference sequence). CDR3 protein: CSARIPGEDTQYF. The CDR3, as DNA: TGCAGTGCTAGAATACCGGGGGAAGATACGCAGTATTTT.

In its sample, this clonotype was seen once. The chain carries TRBV28 and TRBJ2-4; TRBD1 aligns across 7 bases. Matching the DNA end better, TRBJ2-7 makes the J call doubtful. Germline-derived CDR1 and CDR2 are MDHEN and SYDVKM. The CDR3 is 14 residues long. CDR3 bases: TGTGCCAGCAGTCCCCCCCAGGGGGACTACGAGCAGTACTTC. Translating gives CASSPPQGDYEQYF.

In its sample, this clonotype was seen many times. The chain has TRBV9 and TRBJ2-1; 7 positions agree with TRBD1. The CDR3 consists of 15 residues. The germline V gene encodes CDR1 SGDLS and CDR2 YYNGEE. V was pared by 0 bases and J by 4 bases, with 4 bases of the junction left unmatched. This chain's CDR3 is CASSVEGALYNEQFF. The CDR3 DNA follows: TGTGCCAGCAGCGTAGAGGGGGCACTATACAATGAGCAGTTCTTC.

This clonotype was observed a few times. V is TRBV7-3 and J is TRBJ2-1, with TRBD1 matching over 7 bases. CDR1 SGHTA and CDR2 FQGTGA come from the germline V gene. With V trimmed by 4 bases and J by 8 bases, 5 bases remained unmatched. The CDR3 length is 13 residues. DNA for the CDR3: TGTGCCAGCAGCTCAGGACAGGACCATGAGCAGTTCTTC. Its translation: CASSSGQDHEQFF.

V is TRBV19 and J is TRBJ2-1; perhaps TRBD2 as D (6 bases). With 3 bases removed from V and 0 bases from J, the gap between germline ends came to 9 bases. Germline V gene lookup returns CDR1 LNHDA and CDR2 SQIVND (reference sequence). The CDR3 has 15 amino acids. DNA for the CDR3: TGTGCCAGTAGTATCGGGCGGGACTCCTACAATGAGCAGTTCTTC. Protein sequence: CASSIGRDSYNEQFF.

This clonotype was counted between two and nine times. This chain joins TRBV5-1 and TRBJ2-7, with 7 bases identical to TRBD1. The V gene's germline CDR1 is SGHRS and CDR2 YFSETQ. This CDR3 spans 15 amino acids. The junction had 8 bases not matched to a gene; V was cut back by 4 bases and J by 1 base. The CDR3 sequence is CASSLGTESSYEQYF. The CDR3 region has the DNA TGCGCCAGCAGCCTCGGGACAGAATCGTCCTACGAGCAGTACTTC.

The DNA of the CDR3 is TGCAGTGCTCCGAGACAGGGGGGGGAGACCCAGTACTTC. It encodes CSAPRQGGETQYF. The V gene is TRBV20-1, the J gene TRBJ2-5; 9 bases fit TRBD1. Germline V gene sequence: CDR1 DFQATT, CDR2 SNEGSKA (reference sequence). V lost 5 bases to trimming and J lost 5 bases; unmatched junction nucleotides: 6. This CDR3 has 13 amino acids.

V gene TRBV30 combines with J gene TRBJ1-1; D unclear. Trimming removed 1 base at V and 8 bases at J, with 5 bases between. CDR1 GTSNPN and CDR2 SVGIG come from the germline V gene (reference sequence). This CDR3 is 10 amino acids long. The CDR3 DNA is TGTGCCTGGAGTGCCTCGGAAGCTTTCTTT. Translated, it gives CAWSASEAFF.

The chain joins TRBV6-5 to TRBJ2-5; D unclear. The germline gives CDR1 MNHEY, CDR2 SVGAGI. The CDR3 is 15 residues long. Trimming shortened V by 4 bases and J by 6 bases, and 18 bases separated the two germline ends. CDR3 bases: TGTGCCAGCAGTTCGACACCCCAATCTGATCAGACCCAGTACTTC. This gives the protein CASSSTPQSDQTQYF.

The rearrangement joins TRBV5-1 to TRBJ2-2; TRBD2 aligns across 9 bases. Unmatched junction bases numbered 14, after V lost 0 bases and J lost 2 bases. The germline gives CDR1 SGHRS, CDR2 YFSETQ. The CDR3 has 20 amino acids. The CDR3 region is CASSLASVAGVNANTGELFF. As DNA, the CDR3 is TGCGCCAGCAGCTTGGCCTCGGTAGCGGGGGTAAACGCCAACACCGGGGAGCTGTTTTTT.

The CDR3 here is CASSLGQGRQYF. The CDR3 DNA follows: TGTGCCAGCAGTTTGGGGCAGGGTCGACAGTATTTT. The chain combines TRBV28 with TRBJ2-3; D is perhaps TRBD1 (5 bases). The CDR3 loop spans 12 amino acids. Trimming left V 3 bases short and J 12 bases short, with 13 bases between. Germline CDR1 and CDR2: MDHEN and SYDVKM.

CDR3: CASSLTAGGQNTDTQYF. As DNA, the CDR3 is TGTGCCAGCAGCTTAACAGCGGGGGGACAGAACACAGATACGCAGTATTTT. V gene TRBV7-3 combines with J gene TRBJ2-3, with 9 bases lining up with TRBD2. This CDR3 region has 17 residues. After removal of 0 bases from V and 2 bases from J, the junction contained 6 bases not matched to a gene. Germline-derived CDR1 and CDR2 are SGHTA and FQGTGA.

The chain uses TRBV11-3 and TRBJ2-7; 7 bases are a match to TRBD1. Germline V gene lookup returns CDR1 SGHNT and CDR2 YENEEA. The CDR3 loop spans 14 amino acids. After removal of 6 bases from V and 7 bases from J, the junction contained 12 bases not matched to a gene. The CDR3 loop is CASRGTEDYNEQYF. For the CDR3, the DNA is TGTGCCAGCAGGGGGACAGAGGATTACAATGAGCAGTACTTC. Full variable domain (remainder filled in from reference TRBV11-3 and TRBJ2-7): EAGVVQSPRYKIIEKKQPVAFWCNPISGHNTLYWYLQNLGQGPELLIRYENEEAVDDSQLPKDRFSAERLKGVDSTLKIQPAELGDSAVYLCASRGTEDYNEQYFGPGTRLTVT.

V and J are TRBV2 and TRBJ2-1, with D unresolved. The CDR3 is made up of 16 amino acids. Germline V lookup: CDR1 SNHLY, CDR2 FYNNEI. With 5 bases removed from V and 6 bases from J, the gap between germline ends came to 20 bases. CDR3 sequence reads: CASSSPDKSGFNEQFF. The CDR3 bases are TGTGCCAGCAGTTCCCCCGACAAATCCGGCTTCAATGAGCAGTTCTTC.

This clonotype has a single count. At one of its ends the junction is not consistent with the germline gene, which may arise from a read error. The CDR3 protein is CANSYSEGQYYEQYF. CDR3 DNA sequence: TGTGCCAACAGTTACTCCGAGGGACAATACTACGAGCAGTACTTC. The chain joins TRBV6-5 to TRBJ2-7, with D possibly matching TRBD1 (6 bases). The CDR3 runs 15 residues. Per the germline V gene, CDR1 is MNHEY and CDR2 is SVGAGI.

This clonotype was counted a few times. The chain carries TRBV27 and TRBJ1-2, with D uncertain. V was trimmed by 3 bases and J by 10 bases, leaving 18 bases between them. Germline V gives CDR1 MNHEY, CDR2 SMNVEV (reference sequence). CDR3 length: 14 amino acids. The CDR3 sequence is CASSFVGSSSDYTF. CDR3 DNA: TGTGCCAGCAGTTTCGTGGGAAGCAGTAGTGACTACACCTTC.

This clonotype came up a few times. The rearrangement links TRBV5-1 to TRBJ2-5; D is perhaps TRBD1 (5 bases). CDR1 is SGHRS and CDR2 is YFSETQ in the germline V gene. This CDR3 contains 15 residues. The V and J ends lost 1 base and 1 base respectively, with 11 bases between them. The CDR3 DNA follows: TGCGCCAGCAGCTTGTGGGTGCAGGGCCAAGAGACCCAGTACTTC. It specifies CASSLWVQGQETQYF.

V gene TRBV2 combines with J gene TRBJ2-7; 7 bases are shared with TRBD1. There are 19 residues in the CDR3. V lost 8 bases, J lost 0 bases, and 22 bases stayed unmatched. Looked up from germline, CDR1 is SNHLY and CDR2 is FYNNEI. As DNA, the CDR3 is TGTGCCAGCGACTACCCTGGGCCGGGACAGAGAATTAACTCCTACGAGCAGTACTTC. Translating gives CASDYPGPGQRINSYEQYF.

CDR3 DNA sequence: TGTGCCAGCAGCTTAGTGGGGGGGAAAACAGATACGCAGTATTTT. This sequence encodes CASSLVGGKTDTQYF. This chain joins TRBV7-2 and TRBJ2-3, with 7 bases fitting TRBD2. Germline assignment: CDR1 SGHTA and CDR2 FQGNSA. CDR3 length: 15 amino acids. The V and J ends lost 1 base and 3 bases, in that order; junction bases with no gene match: 4.

Only a few counts were recorded for this clonotype. This chain joins TRBV20-1 and TRBJ1-6; possible D gene TRBD1, 5 bases. CDR1 and CDR2 (germline): DFQATT, SNEGSKA (reference sequence). V lost 1 base to trimming and J lost 3 bases, with 10 bases between them. The length of the CDR3 is 15 residues. The CDR3: CSARVQGGYNSPLHF. CDR3 DNA sequence: TGCAGTGCTAGAGTCCAGGGCGGCTATAATTCACCCCTCCACTTT.